This T cell receptor (beta chain) appears in the sequencing data of a study of Graves' ophthalmopathy and Graves' hyperthyroidism. Across the study: Peripheral blood sampling preceded any treatment and occurred at initial diagnosis. General observations from the study: It was with approximately 69% sensitivity and almost 75% specificity that the model predicted ophthalmopathy progression. Discrimination between ophthalmopathy and stable hyperthyroidism by a 13-signature model showed roughly 88% sensitivity and 75% to 84% specificity.

Fresh peripheral blood, roughly 9.8 ml, was the PBMC source. Comment on this clonotype: As yet, its antigen is unknown.

CDR3 length equals 16 residues. Germline CDR1 is MNHEY and CDR2 is SVGAGI. V trimming: 4 bases; J trimming: 1 base; junction bases outside the gene matches: 7. Using RNA transcripts, the TCR beta CDR3 regions were amplified. RT-PCR in the first round used HTBI primers; a second-round multiplex PCR followed. TCRdb processed the multiplex PCR reads anew with MiXCR; each CDR3 protein has one entry. The top ten clones hold under 55% of a sample with hundreds of thousands of distinct CDR3 sequences, about a fifth of them seen once. The source is a woman aged 50 to 60 with Graves' ophthalmopathy. The gene calls are TRBV6-5 and TRBJ2-4; 7 bases map to TRBD1. The sample taken for sequencing was peripheral blood. CDR3 sequence: CASSSRQGEAKNIQYF. The CDR3 coding sequence is TGTGCCAGCAGTTCCAGACAGGGAGAGGCCAAAAACATTCAGTACTTC.